This T cell receptor beta chain was captured by sequencing in a study of blood T cells in healthy people across ages. Findings of the study overall: Changes seen in expanded clonotypes were possibly confounded by donor CMV status left unknown. Naive CD4+ cell counts and diversity both ran higher in long-lived than in aged donors.

On this clonotype: The target antigen is unknown.

A J-beta primer mix and a sample-barcoded 5' primer were used in a second PCR of about 6 to 12 cycles. One entry per CDR3 protein results from TCRdb running MiXCR on the 5' RACE reads. The profile shows approximately 600,000 distinct CDR3 sequences, about 54% of them singletons. The CDR3 totals 14 residues. V shed 6 bases and J 12 bases; nucleotides not matched to a gene: 14. Per germline, CDR1 MNHNS and CDR2 SASEGT. Samples had at least 6 million PBMCs isolated from them. The total RNA that was extracted per sample amounted to at least 5.5 micrograms. The V and J genes are TRBV6-1 and TRBJ2-1; 7 bases line up with TRBD1. The source of this sequence is a man in his sixties in good health. The sequencing input was blood. The CDR3 sequence is CASSAGTAAVGQFF. In DNA, the CDR3 is TGTGCCAGCAGCGCCGGGACAGCCGCCGTTGGGCAGTTCTTC.